Each of the 23 T cell receptor beta chains below was sequenced from the same sample in a study of identifying expanded T cells in peripheral blood. The data were produced by immunoSEQ multiplex PCR, yet TCRdb's version contains in-frame clones alone and is incomplete. The table lists approximately 130,000 clones, about four fifths of them singletons. The sequenced sample consisted of blood. These receptor sequences come from a person between 18 and 75 years old in good health.

The chain combines TRBV6-5 with TRBJ1-1; D gene ambiguous. This CDR3 has 12 amino acids. The germline CDR1 and CDR2 sequences are MNHEY and SVGAGI. Trimming removed 6 bases from V and 1 base from J, with 6 bases in between. The CDR3 region is CASSRRNTEAFF. CDR3 bases: TGTGCCAGCAGCCGTAGGAACACTGAAGCTTTCTTT.

The V and J genes are TRBV29-1 and TRBJ1-2, with 7 bases identical to TRBD1. Germline V gives CDR1 SQVTM, CDR2 ANQGSEA. The CDR3 extends over 12 amino acids. V lost 6 bases to trimming and J lost 7 bases; unmatched junction nucleotides: 8. CDR3 region: CSVSRTGAGYTF. The CDR3 nucleotides are TGCAGCGTCTCCCGGACAGGTGCTGGCTACACCTTC.

The rearrangement uses TRBV19 and TRBJ2-2; TRBD1 agrees at 9 bases. Unmatched junction bases numbered 9, after V lost 7 bases and J lost 6 bases. Germline CDR1 and CDR2: LNHDA and SQIVND (reference sequence). The CDR3 spans 15 residues. CDR3 amino acids: CASTLGTGHPGELFF. The CDR3 nucleotides read TGTGCCAGTACCTTGGGGACAGGGCACCCCGGGGAGCTGTTTTTT.

The chain uses TRBV6-1 and TRBJ1-1; D remains unclear. Germline values: CDR1 MNHNS, CDR2 SASEGT. This CDR3 is 15 amino acids long. Trimming took off 4 bases at V and 4 bases at J, with 16 bases between the two ends. The CDR3 spells CASSVSVSPGTEAFF. For the CDR3, the DNA is TGTGCCAGCAGTGTGTCCGTCAGCCCCGGCACTGAAGCTTTCTTT.

The rearrangement links TRBV19 to TRBJ1-5; tentatively, D is TRBD1 (5 bases). V gave up 3 bases and J gave up 11 bases, with 17 bases separating them. Germline V gene data show CDR1 as LNHDA and CDR2 as SQIVND (reference sequence). The CDR3 length is 14 residues. CDR3 sequence: CASSIRGGLGSQHF. CDR3 DNA: TGTGCCAGTAGTATTAGGGGCGGCCTCGGGTCCCAGCATTTT.

The genes are TRBV15 and TRBJ2-7; possible D gene TRBD2, 6 bases. V was trimmed by 0 bases and J by 0 bases, leaving 15 bases between them. The CDR3 totals 17 residues. Per germline, CDR1 LNHNV and CDR2 YYDKDF (reference sequence). In DNA form, the CDR3 reads TGTGCCACCAGCAGAGATGGAGGGTCGAGGAGCTCCTACGAGCAGTACTTC. As protein: CATSRDGGSRSSYEQYF.

The rearrangement uses TRBV6-5 and TRBJ1-1; 7 positions agree with TRBD1. The CDR3 covers 14 residues. CDR1 MNHEY and CDR2 SVGAGI come from the germline V gene. V shed 0 bases and J 3 bases; nucleotides not matched to a gene: 1. CDR3: CASSYSTGYTEAFF. CDR3 nucleotides: TGTGCCAGCAGTTACTCGACAGGGTACACTGAAGCTTTCTTT.

V usage is TRBV6-4 and J usage is TRBJ2-3, with TRBD2 matching 16 bases. Per germline, CDR1 MRHNA and CDR2 SNTAGT. V dropped 6 bases and J dropped 4; count of bases not matched to a gene: 1. CDR3 length equals 15 residues. This CDR3 is CASSGTSGGADTQYF. DNA for the CDR3: TGTGCCAGCAGCGGGACTAGCGGGGGGGCAGATACGCAGTATTTT.

This chain connects TRBV4-3 to TRBJ1-2, with D perhaps TRBD1 (5 bases). Trimming removed 0 bases at V and 0 bases at J, with 8 bases between. This CDR3 spans 15 amino acids. In germline, CDR1 is LGHNA, CDR2 YSLEER. For the CDR3, the DNA is TGCGCCAGCAGCCAAGAGGCCAGGGCTAACTATGGCTACACCTTC. Translating gives CASSQEARANYGYTF.

This clone has only a few counts. The chain employs TRBV6-5 and TRBJ1-2; possibly TRBD1 for D (5 bases). Trimming left V 0 bases short and J 7 bases short, with 15 bases between. CDR3 length equals 15 residues. The germline gives CDR1 MNHEY, CDR2 SVGAGI. The CDR3 coding sequence is TGTGCCAGCAGTTACTCGAGAGGGGCGGGGTCTGGCTACACCTTC. This gives the protein CASSYSRGAGSGYTF.

CDR3 nucleotide sequence: TGCAGCGTCGCAGGTAGCAATCAGCCCCAGCATTTT. Translating it yields CSVAGSNQPQHF. The chain uses TRBV29-1 and TRBJ1-5, with unresolved D. V lost 6 bases to trimming and J lost 0 bases, with 6 bases between them. This CDR3 has 12 amino acids. Germline loops: CDR1 SQVTM, CDR2 ANQGSEA. The full variable domain, its missing parts supplied by reference TRBV29-1 and TRBJ1-5, is SAVISQKPSRDICQRGTSLTIQCQVDSQVTMMFWYRQQPGQSLTLIATANQGSEATYESGFVIDKFPISRPNLTFSTLTVSNMSPEDSSIYLCSVAGSNQPQHFGDGTRLSIL.

The rearrangement uses TRBV6-4 and TRBJ2-1; TRBD2 matches at 11 bases. CDR1 and CDR2 from the germline V gene are MRHNA and SNTAGT. The CDR3 has 13 residues. V shed 7 bases, J shed 8 bases, and the junction held 4 bases outside the gene matches. The CDR3 region has the DNA TGTGCCAGCAAGACTAGCGGGGCTGATGAGCAGTTCTTC. Encoded protein: CASKTSGADEQFF.

The chain has TRBV27 and TRBJ1-1; D unclear. Germline CDR1 and CDR2: MNHEY and SMNVEV (reference sequence). The length of the CDR3 is 14 residues. Trimming took off 3 bases at V and 1 base at J, with 9 bases between the two ends. This CDR3 reads CASSFGPSNTEAFF. The CDR3 nucleotides read TGTGCCAGCAGTTTTGGACCTTCGAACACTGAAGCTTTCTTT.

The V call is TRBV25-1, the J call TRBJ1-2; D not certain. Germline CDR1 reads MGHDK; CDR2 reads SYGVNS. Trimming cost V 4 bases and J 3 bases, with 15 bases left between them. The CDR3 contains 15 residues. The CDR3 region is CASSGGGEEYYGYTF. The CDR3 region has the DNA TGTGCCAGCAGTGGGGGTGGGGAGGAATACTATGGCTACACCTTC.

V gene TRBV7-9 combines with J gene TRBJ1-3; a weak D match, TRBD1 (5 bases). The CDR3 totals 16 residues. V was pared by 5 bases and J by 0 bases, with 14 bases between. Per the germline V gene, CDR1 is SEHNR and CDR2 is FQNEAQ (reference sequence). The CDR3: CASSPRQGSSGNTIYF. DNA for the CDR3: TGTGCCAGCAGCCCTCGTCAGGGTAGCTCTGGAAACACCATATATTTT.

The table lists this clone with a few counts. The chain uses TRBV6-1 and TRBJ1-2; TRBD1 matches 7 bases. Trimming took 7 bases from V and 5 from J; bases not matched to a gene: 13. Germline V CDR1 and CDR2: MNHNS, SASEGT. The CDR3 runs 15 residues. The chain's CDR3 is CASTPGQTGTYGYTF. CDR3 nucleotide sequence: TGTGCCAGCACTCCCGGACAGACAGGGACGTATGGCTACACCTTC.

The rearrangement links TRBV18 to TRBJ1-3; TRBD1 is a possible D gene (5 bases). The CDR3 is 15 residues long. Trimming stripped 0 bases from V and 4 bases from J, with 10 bases between. Germline-derived CDR1 and CDR2 are KGHSH and LQKENI. CDR3 sequence: CASSPPGARGNTIYF. DNA for the CDR3: TGTGCCAGCTCACCACCCGGGGCACGGGGAAACACCATATATTTT.

This chain links TRBV19 with TRBJ1-2; 9 nucleotides align to TRBD1. This CDR3 spans 15 amino acids. Germline lookup yields CDR1 LNHDA and CDR2 SQIVND (reference sequence). Losses at the gene ends were 5 bases for V and 4 bases for J; bases not matched to a gene: 8. This CDR3 is CASSSASTGGYGYTF. CDR3 coding DNA: TGTGCCAGTAGTTCAGCCTCGACAGGGGGCTATGGCTACACCTTC.

Notes on this clone: In the same sample, other DNA sequences code for this CDR3. The chain is built from TRBV2 and TRBJ1-5; no firm D call. This CDR3 is 14 amino acids long. Germline V CDR1 and CDR2: SNHLY, FYNNEI. Trimming removed 3 bases from V and 0 bases from J, with 6 bases in between. The CDR3 spells CASSDSHSNQPQHF. As DNA, the CDR3 is TGTGCCAGCAGTGACAGTCATAGCAATCAGCCCCAGCATTTT.

V usage is TRBV27 and J usage is TRBJ1-1; D might be TRBD1 (5 bases). Germline V gene sequence: CDR1 MNHEY, CDR2 SMNVEV (reference sequence). The V end lost 0 bases, the J end lost 3 bases, and 11 bases lay between the germline ends. The CDR3 length is 15 residues. This CDR3 is CASSLSVPGHTEAFF. The CDR3 DNA follows: TGTGCCAGCAGTTTATCGGTGCCAGGGCACACTGAAGCTTTCTTT.

This sequence joins TRBV6-1 and TRBJ2-5, with D unclear. CDR3 length: 15 residues. Trimming took off 2 bases at V and 5 bases at J, with 15 bases between the two ends. CDR1 is MNHNS, CDR2 SASEGT, per germline. The CDR3 loop is CASSERNSPPETQYF. As DNA, the CDR3 is TGTGCCAGCAGTGAAAGAAACAGTCCACCGGAGACCCAGTACTTC.

The rearrangement joins TRBV5-4 to TRBJ1-1; 8 positions agree with TRBD1. The CDR3 is made up of 13 amino acids. Germline V gene data show CDR1 as SGHNT and CDR2 as YYREEE (reference sequence). The V gene end was trimmed by 4 bases and the J gene end by 8 bases; junction bases not matched to a gene: 7. Here the CDR3 reads CASSLGGTGEAFF. The CDR3 nucleotides are TGTGCCAGCAGCCTGGGGGGGACAGGAGAAGCTTTCTTT.

The chain recombines TRBV6-5 with TRBJ1-3, with D perhaps matching TRBD1 (6 bases). Germline V gene sequence: CDR1 MNHEY, CDR2 SVGAGI. Between the trimmed V and J ends, which lost 8 bases and 2 bases, there was a span of 16 bases. The CDR3 covers 15 residues. CDR3 residues: CASVSKRGAGNTIYF. CDR3 in DNA: TGTGCCAGCGTCTCAAAGAGGGGGGCTGGAAACACCATATATTTT.